This T cell receptor beta chain was sequenced for a study of early T cells in non-severe SARS-CoV-2 infection. Study-wide context: Investigators sequenced bulk RNA drawn from unsorted whole blood, and chains remained unpaired.

Findings and caveats of the study: VDJdb matching skewed toward anti-spike CD8 responses, missing private and CD4 specificities.

This clonotype appeared many times. The target antigen is unknown. Each single cDNA molecule received a unique molecular identifier. TCRdb re-called the 5' RACE reads with MiXCR, one entry per CDR3 protein. Of tens of thousands of distinct CDR3 sequences detected, roughly 2.8% appear once; the ten largest clones hold 0.55% to 0.9%. Germline lookup yields CDR1 KGHSH and CDR2 LQKENI. The CDR3 length is 14 residues. The ends were cut back, 3 bases at V and 8 bases at J, with 16 bases in the middle. The chain links TRBV18 to TRBJ2-5, with a weak D call TRBD1 (6 bases). This TCR was recovered from an adult who was a healthcare worker with PCR-confirmed SARS-CoV-2 infection or an uninfected control (not recorded which). The sample comprised whole blood. The CDR3 region has the DNA TGTGCCAGCTCACCGAACAAGGACAGCCCTACCCAGTACTTC. Amino acid sequence: CASSPNKDSPTQYF.